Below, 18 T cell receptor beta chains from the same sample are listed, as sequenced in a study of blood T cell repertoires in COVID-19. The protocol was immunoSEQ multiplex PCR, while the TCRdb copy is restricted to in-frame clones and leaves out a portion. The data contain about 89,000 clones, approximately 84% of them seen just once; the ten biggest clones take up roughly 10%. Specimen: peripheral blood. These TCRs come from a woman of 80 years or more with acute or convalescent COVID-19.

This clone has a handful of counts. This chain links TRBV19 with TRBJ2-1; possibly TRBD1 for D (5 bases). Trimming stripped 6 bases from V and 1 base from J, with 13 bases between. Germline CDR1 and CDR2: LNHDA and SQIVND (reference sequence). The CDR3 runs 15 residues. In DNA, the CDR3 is TGTGCCAGTAGACTCACAGGAGTTTCCTACAATGAGCAGTTCTTC. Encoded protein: CASRLTGVSYNEQFF. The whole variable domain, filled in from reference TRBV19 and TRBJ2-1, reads DGGITQSPKYLFRKEGQNVTLSCEQNLNHDAMYWYRQDPGQGLRLIYYSQIVNDFQKGDIAEGYSVSREKKESFPLTVTSAQKNPTAFYLCASRLTGVSYNEQFFGPGTRLTVL.

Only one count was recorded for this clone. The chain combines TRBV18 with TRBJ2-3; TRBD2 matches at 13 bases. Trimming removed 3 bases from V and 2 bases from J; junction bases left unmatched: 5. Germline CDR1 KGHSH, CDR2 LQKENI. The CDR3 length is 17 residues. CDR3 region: CASSPPGLAGFTDTQYF. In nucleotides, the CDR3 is TGTGCCAGCTCACCCCCGGGACTAGCGGGGTTCACAGATACGCAGTATTTT.

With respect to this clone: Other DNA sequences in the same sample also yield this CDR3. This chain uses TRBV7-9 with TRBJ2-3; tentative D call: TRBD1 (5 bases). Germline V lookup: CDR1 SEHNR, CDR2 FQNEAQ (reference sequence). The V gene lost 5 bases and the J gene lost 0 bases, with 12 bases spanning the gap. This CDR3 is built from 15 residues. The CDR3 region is CASSPSGISTDTQYF. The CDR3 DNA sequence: TGTGCCAGCAGCCCTTCAGGGATTAGCACAGATACGCAGTATTTT.

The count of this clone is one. CDR3 coding DNA: TGTGCCAGCAGTCCTCCCTCCGGGACATATCGTGGAAACACCATATATTTT. As protein: CASSPPSGTYRGNTIYF. This chain links TRBV7-2 with TRBJ1-3; D might be TRBD1 (6 bases). CDR3 length: 17 amino acids. Germline-derived CDR1 and CDR2 are SGHTA and FQGNSA. V was clipped by 6 bases and J by 3 bases, with 21 bases between them.

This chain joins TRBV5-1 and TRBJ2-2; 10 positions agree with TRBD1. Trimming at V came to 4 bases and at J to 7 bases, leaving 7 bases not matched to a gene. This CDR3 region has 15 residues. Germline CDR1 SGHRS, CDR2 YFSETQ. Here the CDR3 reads CASSQGQGLIGELFF. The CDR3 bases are TGCGCCAGCAGCCAGGGACAGGGGTTAATCGGGGAGCTGTTTTTT.

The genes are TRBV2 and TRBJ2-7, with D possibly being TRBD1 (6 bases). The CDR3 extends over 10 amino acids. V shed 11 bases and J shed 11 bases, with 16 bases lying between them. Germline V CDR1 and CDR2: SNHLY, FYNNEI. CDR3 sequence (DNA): TGTGCCGGGGGCGAAGGGTTGAAGTACTTC. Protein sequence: CAGGEGLKYF.

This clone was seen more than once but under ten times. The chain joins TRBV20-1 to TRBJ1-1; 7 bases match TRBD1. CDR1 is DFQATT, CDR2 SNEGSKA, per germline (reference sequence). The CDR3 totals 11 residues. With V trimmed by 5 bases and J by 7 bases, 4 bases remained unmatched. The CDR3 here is CSAHRGFEAFF. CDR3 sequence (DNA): TGCAGTGCTCACAGGGGATTTGAAGCTTTCTTT.

The CDR3 loop is CASSEDVGGTEAFF. The CDR3 region has the DNA TGTGCCAGCAGTGAAGATGTGGGGGGCACTGAAGCTTTCTTT. The V and J genes are TRBV2 and TRBJ1-1; TRBD1 is a possible D gene (5 bases). The CDR3 extends over 14 amino acids. The V gene's germline CDR1 is SNHLY and CDR2 FYNNEI. V lost 1 base to trimming and J lost 4 bases, with 10 bases between them.

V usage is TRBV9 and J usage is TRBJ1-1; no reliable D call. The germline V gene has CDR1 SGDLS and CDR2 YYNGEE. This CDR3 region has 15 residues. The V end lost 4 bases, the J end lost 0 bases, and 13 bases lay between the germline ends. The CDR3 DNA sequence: TGTGCCAGCAGCCCCCTGGGAGCGATGAACACTGAAGCTTTCTTT. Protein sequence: CASSPLGAMNTEAFF.

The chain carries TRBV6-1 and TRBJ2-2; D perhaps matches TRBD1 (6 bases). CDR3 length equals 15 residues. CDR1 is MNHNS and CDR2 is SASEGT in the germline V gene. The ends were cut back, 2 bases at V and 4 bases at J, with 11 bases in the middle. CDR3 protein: CASSEYRAGTGELFF. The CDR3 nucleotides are TGTGCCAGCAGTGAATACAGGGCGGGCACCGGGGAGCTGTTTTTT.

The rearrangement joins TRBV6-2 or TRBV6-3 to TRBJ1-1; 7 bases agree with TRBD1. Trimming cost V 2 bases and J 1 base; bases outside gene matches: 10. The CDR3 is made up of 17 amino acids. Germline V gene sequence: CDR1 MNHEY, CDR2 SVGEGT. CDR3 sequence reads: CASSYGTVGQGNTEAFF. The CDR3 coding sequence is TGTGCCAGCAGTTACGGGACAGTGGGGCAGGGGAACACTGAAGCTTTCTTT.

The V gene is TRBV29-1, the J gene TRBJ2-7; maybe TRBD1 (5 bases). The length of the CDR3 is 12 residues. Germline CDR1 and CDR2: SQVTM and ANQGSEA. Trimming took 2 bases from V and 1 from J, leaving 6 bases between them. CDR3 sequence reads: CSVEQGSYEQYF. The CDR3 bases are TGCAGCGTTGAACAGGGTTCCTACGAGCAGTACTTC.

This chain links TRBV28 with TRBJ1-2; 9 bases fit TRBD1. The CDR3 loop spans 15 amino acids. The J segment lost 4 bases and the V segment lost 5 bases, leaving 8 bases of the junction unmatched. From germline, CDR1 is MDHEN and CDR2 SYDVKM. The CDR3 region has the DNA TGTGCCAGCAGTACAGGACAGGGGTTGGGCTATGGCTACACCTTC. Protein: CASSTGQGLGYGYTF.

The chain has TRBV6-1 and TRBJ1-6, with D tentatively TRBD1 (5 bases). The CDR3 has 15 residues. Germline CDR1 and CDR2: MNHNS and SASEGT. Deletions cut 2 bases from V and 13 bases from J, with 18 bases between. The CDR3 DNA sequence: TGTGCCAGCAGTGAAAATTGGCAGGGCCTAAGGCCCCTCCACTTT. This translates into CASSENWQGLRPLHF.

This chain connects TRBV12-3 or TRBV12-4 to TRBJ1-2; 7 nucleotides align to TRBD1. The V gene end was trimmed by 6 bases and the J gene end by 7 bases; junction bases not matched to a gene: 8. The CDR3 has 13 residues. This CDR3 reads CASRATGAGGYTF. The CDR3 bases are TGTGCCAGCAGGGCTACAGGGGCGGGTGGCTACACCTTC.

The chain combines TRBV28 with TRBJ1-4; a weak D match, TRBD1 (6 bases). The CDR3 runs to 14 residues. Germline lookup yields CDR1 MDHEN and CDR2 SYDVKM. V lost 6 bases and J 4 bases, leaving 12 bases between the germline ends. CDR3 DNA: TGTGCCAGCAGCCGGACAGCCCATAATGAAAAACTGTTTTTT. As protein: CASSRTAHNEKLFF.

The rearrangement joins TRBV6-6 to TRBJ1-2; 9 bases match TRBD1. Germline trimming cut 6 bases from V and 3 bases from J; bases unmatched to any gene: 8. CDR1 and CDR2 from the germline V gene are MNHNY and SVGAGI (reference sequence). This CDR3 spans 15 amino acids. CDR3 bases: TGTGCCAGCAGGACTGGGACAGGGAGGGACTATGGCTACACCTTC. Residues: CASRTGTGRDYGYTF.

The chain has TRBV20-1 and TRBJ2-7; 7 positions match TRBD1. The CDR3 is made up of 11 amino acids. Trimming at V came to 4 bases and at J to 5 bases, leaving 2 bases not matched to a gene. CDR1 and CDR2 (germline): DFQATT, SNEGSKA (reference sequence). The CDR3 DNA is TGCAGTGCTACGCAGGGGGACGAGCAGTACGTC. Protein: CSATQGDEQYV.